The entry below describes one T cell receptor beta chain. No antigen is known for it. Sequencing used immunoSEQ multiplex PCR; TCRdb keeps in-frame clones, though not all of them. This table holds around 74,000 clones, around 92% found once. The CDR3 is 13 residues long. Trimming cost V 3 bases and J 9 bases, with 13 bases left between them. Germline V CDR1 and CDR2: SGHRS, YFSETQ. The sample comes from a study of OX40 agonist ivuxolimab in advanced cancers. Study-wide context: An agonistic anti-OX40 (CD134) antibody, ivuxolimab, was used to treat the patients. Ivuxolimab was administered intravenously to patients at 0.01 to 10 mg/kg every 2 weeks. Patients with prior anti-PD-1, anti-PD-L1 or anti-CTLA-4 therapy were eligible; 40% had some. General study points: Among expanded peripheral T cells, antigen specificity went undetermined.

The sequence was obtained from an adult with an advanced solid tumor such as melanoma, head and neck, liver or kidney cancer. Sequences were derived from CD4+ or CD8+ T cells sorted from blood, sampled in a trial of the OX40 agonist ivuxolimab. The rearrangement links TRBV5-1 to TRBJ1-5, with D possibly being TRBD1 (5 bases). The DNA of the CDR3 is TGCGCCAGCAGCTCCCTGGGGCCCCCGCCCCAGCATTTT. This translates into CASSSLGPPPQHF.